This TCR beta chain is drawn from a study of cytomegalovirus exposure and HLA in healthy donors. Study at large: A subsequent analysis reported that the 120 or so validation repertoires were produced on the same platform that had also been used for the roughly 700 first-cohort repertoires. Findings and limits, study-wide: Cytomegalovirus-associated status was assigned to about 180 TCR beta chains. Reports indicated that the classifier achieved high specificity and sensitivity in diagnosing cytomegalovirus status. Clusters of TCRs from the first cohort tended to co-occur in the roughly 120 validation repertoires (as a later analysis found).

Measured with immunoSEQ multiplex PCR; TCRdb has only the in-frame clones, and not every one. The sample lists a few hundred thousand clones, about 90% occurring once. In germline, CDR1 is MDHEN, CDR2 SYDVKM. This CDR3 is 17 amino acids long. Trimming removed 4 bases from V and 3 bases from J; junction bases left unmatched: 8. On this clone itself: Its specificity is not known.

This sequence joins TRBV28 and TRBJ2-3; TRBD2 aligns across 12 bases. Sequencing was carried out using PBMCs. This receptor was taken from a woman younger than 35 in good health and CMV-seronegative. The CDR3 region has the DNA TGTGCCAGCAGTTCCATCTGGACTAGCGGGAAAACAGATACGCAGTATTTT. It is translated as CASSSIWTSGKTDTQYF.